In this sample, the clone carrying this T cell receptor beta chain turned up a few times. Its specificity is not known. The PCR ran on 60 Vbeta and 13 Jbeta primers. TCRdb's copy holds only in-frame clones and misses some; the assay was immunoSEQ multiplex PCR. The table shows 120,000 to 150,000 clones, with around two thirds occurring only once. Germline V CDR1 and CDR2: SGHKS, YYEKEE (reference sequence). The CDR3 runs to 16 residues. Trimming cost V 0 bases and J 0 bases, with 12 bases left between them. This sample stems from a study of cytomegalovirus exposure and HLA in healthy donors. Those who donated were healthy bone marrow donors. Findings of the study overall: Testing in vitro showed three CMV-associated chains specific for CMV antigens.

The TCR originated in a male donor in good health and CMV-seronegative. The sample was PBMCs. V and J are TRBV5-5 and TRBJ1-2; D perhaps matches TRBD1 (5 bases). As DNA, the CDR3 is TGTGCCAGCAGCTTGGGCGGGGGACTAGCTAACTATGGCTACACCTTC. Translating gives CASSLGGGLANYGYTF.